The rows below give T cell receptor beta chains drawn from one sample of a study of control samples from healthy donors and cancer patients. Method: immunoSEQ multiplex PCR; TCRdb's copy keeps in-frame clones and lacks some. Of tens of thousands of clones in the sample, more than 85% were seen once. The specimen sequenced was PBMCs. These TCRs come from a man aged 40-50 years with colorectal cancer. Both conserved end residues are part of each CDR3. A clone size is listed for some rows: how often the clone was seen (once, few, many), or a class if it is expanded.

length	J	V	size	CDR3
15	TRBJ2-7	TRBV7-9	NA	CASSAYRERSYEQYF
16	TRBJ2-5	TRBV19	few	CASSISGRVDGETQYF
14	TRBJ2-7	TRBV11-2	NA	CASSLELGTYEQYF
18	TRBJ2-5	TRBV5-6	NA	CASSLYWGIGFIQETQYF
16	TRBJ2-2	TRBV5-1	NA	CASSPLAGRMAGELFF
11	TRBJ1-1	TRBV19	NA	CASKLDSEAFF
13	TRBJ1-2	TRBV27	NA	CASSSAQGSGYTF
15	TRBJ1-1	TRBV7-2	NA	CASSLGEGRNTEAFF
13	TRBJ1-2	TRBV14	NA	CAVTERQGFGYTF
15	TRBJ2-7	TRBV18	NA	CASSPALRQDYEQYF
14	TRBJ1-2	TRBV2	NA	CASSAGLRIYGYTF
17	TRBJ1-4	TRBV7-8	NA	CASSLDGGVPPNEKLFF
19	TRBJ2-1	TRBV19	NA	CASSPPGLSGGSSYNEQFF
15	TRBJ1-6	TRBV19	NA	CASTSGEVYNSPLHF
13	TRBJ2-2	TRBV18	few	CASSPWDTGELFF
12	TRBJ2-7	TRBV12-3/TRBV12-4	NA	CASSLSIHEQYF
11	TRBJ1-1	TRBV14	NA	CASSQRTEAFF
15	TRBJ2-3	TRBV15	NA	CATSQSLGATDTQYF
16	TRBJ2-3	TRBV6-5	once	CASSYGGAVGTATQYF
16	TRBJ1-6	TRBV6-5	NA	CASSYRQLGGNSPLHF
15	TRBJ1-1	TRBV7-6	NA	CASSLGFWEGTEAFF
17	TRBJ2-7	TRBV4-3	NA	CASRRHLTGSIPYEQYF
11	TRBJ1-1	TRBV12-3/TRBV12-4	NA	CASLGYAEAFF
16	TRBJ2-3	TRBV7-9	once	CASSLVGGSGTDTQYF
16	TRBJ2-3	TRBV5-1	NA	CASSPGTSGGADTQYF
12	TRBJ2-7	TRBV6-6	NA	CASSPASYEQYF
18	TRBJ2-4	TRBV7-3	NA	CASSLIGGHSVAKNIQYF
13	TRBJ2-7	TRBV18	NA	CASSQNSGDEQYF
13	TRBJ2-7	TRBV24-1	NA	CATSDTPSREQYF
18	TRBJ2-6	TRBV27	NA	CASSLSMGQVSGANVLTF
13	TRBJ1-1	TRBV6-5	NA	CASSRGENTEAFF
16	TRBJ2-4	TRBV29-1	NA	CSVRIWGQGAGNIQYF
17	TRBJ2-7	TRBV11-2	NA	CASSWSTPGTGTIEQYF
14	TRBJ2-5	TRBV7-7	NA	CASSLRGQPETQYF
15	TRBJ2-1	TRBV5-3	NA	CARSLTDRDKNEQFF
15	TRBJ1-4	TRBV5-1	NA	CASSPDRGYGEKLFF
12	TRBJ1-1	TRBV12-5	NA	CASGLPRGEAFF
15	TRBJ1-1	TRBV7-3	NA	CASTQGGARNTEAFF
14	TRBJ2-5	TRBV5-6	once	CASSPLRSQETQYF
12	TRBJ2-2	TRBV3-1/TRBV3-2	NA	CASSPGTGELFF
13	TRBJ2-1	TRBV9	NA	CASSVTLDNEQFF
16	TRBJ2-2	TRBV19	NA	CASRRRGAVDTGELFF
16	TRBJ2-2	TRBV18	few	CASSQDVTPNTGELFF
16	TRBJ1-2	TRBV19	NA	CASSIIGFGEEYGYTF
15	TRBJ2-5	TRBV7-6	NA	CASSSGGGPQETQYF
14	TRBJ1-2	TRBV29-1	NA	CSVSQDRGFGGYTF
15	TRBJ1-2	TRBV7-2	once	CASSLVGILGYGYTF
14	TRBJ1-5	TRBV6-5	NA	CASRDQGENQPQHF
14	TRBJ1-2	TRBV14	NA	CASSQGRDDYGYTF
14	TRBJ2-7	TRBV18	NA	CASSTRTGSYEQYF
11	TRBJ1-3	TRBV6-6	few	CATGAGNTIYF
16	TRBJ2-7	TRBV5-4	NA	CASSSTSGGHSYEQYF
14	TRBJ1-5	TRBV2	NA	CASSRTESNQPQHF